Sequencing of this TCR beta chain was carried out in a study of CD8+CD57+ T cells in acquired aplastic anemia. Genomic DNA served as template for TCR beta VDJ and CDR3 profiling. TCRdb re-called the reads through MiXCR, storing one row per CDR3 protein. Found here are around 230,000 distinct CDR3 sequences, over 55% of them singletons; the top ten hold 29%. Germline loops: CDR1 MNHEY, CDR2 SVGEGT. The CDR3 has 15 residues. V lost 4 bases, J lost 7 bases, and 9 bases stayed unmatched. The sequence was collected from a human donor in good health. Sequenced sample: sorted CD4+, CD8+, or CD8+CD57+ T cells (not recorded which) from PBMCs. The genes are TRBV6-2 or TRBV6-3 and TRBJ2-1; TRBD2 matches at 8 bases. CDR3 coding DNA: TGTGCCAGCAGTTCTAGACGGGAGGGCCCGAATGAGCAGTTCTTC. Translation gives CASSSRREGPNEQFF.